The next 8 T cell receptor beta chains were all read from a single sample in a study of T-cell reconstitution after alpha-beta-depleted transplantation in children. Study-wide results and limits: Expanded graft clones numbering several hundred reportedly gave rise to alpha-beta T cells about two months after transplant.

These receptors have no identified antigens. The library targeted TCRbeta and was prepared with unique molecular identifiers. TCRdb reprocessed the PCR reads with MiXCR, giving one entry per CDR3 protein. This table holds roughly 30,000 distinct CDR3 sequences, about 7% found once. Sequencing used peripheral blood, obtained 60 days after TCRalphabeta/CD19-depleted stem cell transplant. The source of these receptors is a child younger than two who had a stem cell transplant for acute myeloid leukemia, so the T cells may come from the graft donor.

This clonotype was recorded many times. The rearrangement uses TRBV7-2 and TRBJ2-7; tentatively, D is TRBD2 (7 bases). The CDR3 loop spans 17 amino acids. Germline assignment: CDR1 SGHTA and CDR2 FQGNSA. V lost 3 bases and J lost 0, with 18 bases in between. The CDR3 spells CASSFTSAGASSYEQYF. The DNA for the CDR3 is TGTGCCAGCAGCTTTACCTCTGCGGGGGCTTCCTCCTACGAGCAGTACTTC.

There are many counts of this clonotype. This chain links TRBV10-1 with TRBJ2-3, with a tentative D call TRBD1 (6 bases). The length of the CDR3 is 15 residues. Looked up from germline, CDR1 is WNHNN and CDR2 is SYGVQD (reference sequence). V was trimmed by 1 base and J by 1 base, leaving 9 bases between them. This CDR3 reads CASSEWAGGTDTQYF. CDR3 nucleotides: TGCGCCAGCAGTGAGTGGGCAGGGGGCACAGATACGCAGTATTTT.

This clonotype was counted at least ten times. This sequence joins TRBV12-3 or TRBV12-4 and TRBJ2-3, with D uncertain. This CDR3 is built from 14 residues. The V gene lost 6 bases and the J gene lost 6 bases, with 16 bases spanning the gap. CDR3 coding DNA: TGTGCCAGCAGCGAGAGGACCCGGACCGATACGCAGTATTTT. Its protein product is CASSERTRTDTQYF.

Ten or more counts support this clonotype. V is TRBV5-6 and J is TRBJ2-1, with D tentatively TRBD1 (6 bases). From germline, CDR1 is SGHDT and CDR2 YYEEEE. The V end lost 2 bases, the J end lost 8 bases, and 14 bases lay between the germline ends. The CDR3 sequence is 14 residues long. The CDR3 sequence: CASSLRQATHEQFF. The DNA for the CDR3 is TGTGCCAGCAGCTTAAGACAGGCTACACATGAGCAGTTCTTC.

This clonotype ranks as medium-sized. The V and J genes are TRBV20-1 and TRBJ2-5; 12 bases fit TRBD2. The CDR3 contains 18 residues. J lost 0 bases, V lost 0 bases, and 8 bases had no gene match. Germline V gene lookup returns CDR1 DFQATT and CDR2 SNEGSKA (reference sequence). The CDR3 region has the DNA TGCAGTGCTAGAGATCGGCTAGCGGGAGGGCCAGACCAAGAGACCCAGTACTTC. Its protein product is CSARDRLAGGPDQETQYF.

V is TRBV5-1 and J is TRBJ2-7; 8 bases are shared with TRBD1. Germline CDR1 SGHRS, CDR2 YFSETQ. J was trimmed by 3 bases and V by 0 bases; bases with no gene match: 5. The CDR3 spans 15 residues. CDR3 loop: CASSLGAGGGYEQYF. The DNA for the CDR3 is TGCGCCAGCAGCTTGGGAGCAGGGGGCGGCTACGAGCAGTACTTC.

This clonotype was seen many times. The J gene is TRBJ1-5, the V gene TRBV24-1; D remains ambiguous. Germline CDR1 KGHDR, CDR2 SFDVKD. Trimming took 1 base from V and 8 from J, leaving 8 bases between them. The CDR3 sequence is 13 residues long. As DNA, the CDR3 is TGTGCCACCAGTGATTTTAGTCCAGAGCCCCAGCATTTT. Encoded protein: CATSDFSPEPQHF.

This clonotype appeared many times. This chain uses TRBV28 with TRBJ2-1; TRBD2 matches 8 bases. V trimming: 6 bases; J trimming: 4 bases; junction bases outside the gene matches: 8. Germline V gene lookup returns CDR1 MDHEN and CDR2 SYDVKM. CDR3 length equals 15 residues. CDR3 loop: CASSTSGRKYNEQFF. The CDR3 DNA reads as TGTGCCAGCAGCACCAGCGGGAGAAAGTACAATGAGCAGTTCTTC. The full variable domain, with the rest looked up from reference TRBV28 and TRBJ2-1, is DVKVTQSSRYLVKRTGEKVFLECVQDMDHENMFWYRQDPGLGLRLIYFSYDVKMKEKGDIPEGYSVSREKKERFSLILESASTNQTSMYLCASSTSGRKYNEQFFGPGTRLTVL.